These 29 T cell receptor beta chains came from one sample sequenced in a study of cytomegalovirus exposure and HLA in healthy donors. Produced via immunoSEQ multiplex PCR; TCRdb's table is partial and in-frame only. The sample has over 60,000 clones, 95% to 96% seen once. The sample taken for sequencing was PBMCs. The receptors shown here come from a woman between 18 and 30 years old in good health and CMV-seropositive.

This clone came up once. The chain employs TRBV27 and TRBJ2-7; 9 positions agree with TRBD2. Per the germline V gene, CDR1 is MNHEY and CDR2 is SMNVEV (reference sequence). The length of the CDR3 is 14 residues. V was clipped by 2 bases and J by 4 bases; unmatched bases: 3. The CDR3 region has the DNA TGTGCCAGCAGTTTAGCCCTAGCGGGATACGAGCAGTACTTC. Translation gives CASSLALAGYEQYF.

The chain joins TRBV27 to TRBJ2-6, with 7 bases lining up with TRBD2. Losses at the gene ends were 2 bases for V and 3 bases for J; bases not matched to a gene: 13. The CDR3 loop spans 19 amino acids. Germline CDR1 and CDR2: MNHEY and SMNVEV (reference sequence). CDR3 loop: CASSLIGRPAGNGANVLTF. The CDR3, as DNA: TGTGCCAGCAGTTTAATCGGCCGGCCAGCGGGAAATGGGGCCAACGTCCTGACTTTC.

In DNA form, the CDR3 reads TGCGCCAGCAGCTTGGCAATTTCAATCACCGGGGAGCTGTTTTTT. Translating it yields CASSLAISITGELFF. This chain links TRBV5-1 with TRBJ2-2; D uncertain. The V gene's germline CDR1 is SGHRS and CDR2 YFSETQ. The ends were cut back, 0 bases at V and 4 bases at J, with 10 bases in the middle. The CDR3 consists of 15 residues.

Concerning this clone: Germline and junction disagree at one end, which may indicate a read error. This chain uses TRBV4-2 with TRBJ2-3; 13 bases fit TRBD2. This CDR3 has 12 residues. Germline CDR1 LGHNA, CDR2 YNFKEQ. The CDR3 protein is CATPLVLAGGPF. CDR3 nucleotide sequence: TGTGCCACCCCCTTAGTACTAGCGGGAGGGCCTTTT.

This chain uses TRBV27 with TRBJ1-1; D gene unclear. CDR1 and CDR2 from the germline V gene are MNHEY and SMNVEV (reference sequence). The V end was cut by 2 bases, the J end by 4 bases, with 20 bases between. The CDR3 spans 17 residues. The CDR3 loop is CASSLRTGKPPGTEAFF. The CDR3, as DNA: TGTGCCAGCAGTTTAAGAACGGGGAAGCCTCCAGGCACTGAAGCTTTCTTT.

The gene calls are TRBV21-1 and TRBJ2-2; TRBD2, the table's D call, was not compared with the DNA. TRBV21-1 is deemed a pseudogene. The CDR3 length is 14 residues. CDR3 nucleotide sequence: TGTGCCAGCAGTCGACTAGCTGAGGCCGGGGAGCTGTTTTTT. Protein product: CASSRLAEAGELFF.

CDR3 bases: TGTGCCAGTAAGAGGGCCCAAAACATTCAGTACTTC. As protein: CASKRAQNIQYF. This rearrangement joins TRBV21-1 to TRBJ2-4; TRBD2 is the table's D call, not checked against the DNA. TRBV21-1 is a pseudogene locus. The CDR3 extends over 12 amino acids.

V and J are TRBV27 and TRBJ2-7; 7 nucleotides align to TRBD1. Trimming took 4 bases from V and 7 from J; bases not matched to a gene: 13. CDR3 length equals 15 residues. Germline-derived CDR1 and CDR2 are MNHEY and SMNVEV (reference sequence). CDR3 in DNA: TGTGCCAGCAGTTACACCGACACAGGGGCGGATGAGCAGTACTTC. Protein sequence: CASSYTDTGADEQYF.

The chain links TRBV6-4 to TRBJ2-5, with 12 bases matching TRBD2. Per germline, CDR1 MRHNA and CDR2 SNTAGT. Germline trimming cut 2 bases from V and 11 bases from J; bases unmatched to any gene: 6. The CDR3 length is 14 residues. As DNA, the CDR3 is TGTGCCAGCAGTGACCGGACTAGCGGGACCCCACAGTACTTC. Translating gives CASSDRTSGTPQYF.

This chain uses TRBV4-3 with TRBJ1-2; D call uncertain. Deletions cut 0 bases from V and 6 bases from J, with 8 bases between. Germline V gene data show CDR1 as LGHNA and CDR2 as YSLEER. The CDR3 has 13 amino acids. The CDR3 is CASSQDQRNGYTF. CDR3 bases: TGCGCCAGCAGCCAAGATCAGCGCAATGGCTACACCTTC.

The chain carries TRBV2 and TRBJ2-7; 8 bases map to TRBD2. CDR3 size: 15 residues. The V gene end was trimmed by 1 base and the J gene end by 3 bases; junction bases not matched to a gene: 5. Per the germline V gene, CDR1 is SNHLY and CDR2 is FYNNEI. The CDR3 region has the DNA TGTGCCAGCAGTGAAGACGCTAGCGGGCGCTACGAGCAGTACTTC. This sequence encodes CASSEDASGRYEQYF. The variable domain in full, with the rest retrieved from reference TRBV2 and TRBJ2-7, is EPEVTQTPSHQVTQMGQEVILRCVPISNHLYFYWYRQILGQKVEFLVSFYNNEISEKSEIFDDQFSVERPDGSNFTLKIRSTKLEDSAMYFCASSEDASGRYEQYFGPGTRLTVT.

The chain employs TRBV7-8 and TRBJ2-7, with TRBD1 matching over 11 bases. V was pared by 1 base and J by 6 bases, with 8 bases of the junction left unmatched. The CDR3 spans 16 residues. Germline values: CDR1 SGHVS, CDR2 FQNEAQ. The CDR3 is CASSLEGRTGGSEQYF. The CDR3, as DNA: TGTGCCAGCAGCTTAGAGGGTAGGACAGGGGGCTCCGAGCAGTACTTC.

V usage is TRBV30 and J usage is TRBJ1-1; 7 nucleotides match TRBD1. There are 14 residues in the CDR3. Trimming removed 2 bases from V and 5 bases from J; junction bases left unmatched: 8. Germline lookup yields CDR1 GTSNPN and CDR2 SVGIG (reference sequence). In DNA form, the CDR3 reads TGTGCCTGGAGTCCGACAGGGACGTGGACTGAAGCTTTCTTT. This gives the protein CAWSPTGTWTEAFF.

The CDR3 reads CASTFGQGTGNTIYF. DNA for the CDR3: TGTGCCAGCACCTTCGGACAGGGAACAGGAAACACCATATATTTT. This chain connects TRBV6-6 to TRBJ1-3, with 8 bases aligning to TRBD1. V was pared by 7 bases and J by 4 bases, with 9 bases of the junction left unmatched. Germline V CDR1 and CDR2: MNHNY, SVGAGI (reference sequence). The length of the CDR3 is 15 residues.

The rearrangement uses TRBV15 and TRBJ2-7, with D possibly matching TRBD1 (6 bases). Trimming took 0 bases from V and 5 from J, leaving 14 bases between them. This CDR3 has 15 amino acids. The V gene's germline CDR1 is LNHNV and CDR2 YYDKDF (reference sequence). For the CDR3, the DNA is TGTGCCACCAGCAGAGATCCGGACAGCATCCACGAGCAGTACTTC. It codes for CATSRDPDSIHEQYF.

For the CDR3, the DNA is TGTGCCAGCAGCCCCTCGTCCCCCCTTCGCTATGGCTACACCTTC. This codes for CASSPSSPLRYGYTF. V and J are TRBV2 and TRBJ1-2, with D hard to call. Germline CDR1 SNHLY, CDR2 FYNNEI. There are 15 residues in the CDR3. V lost 6 bases and J 4 bases, leaving 18 bases between the germline ends.

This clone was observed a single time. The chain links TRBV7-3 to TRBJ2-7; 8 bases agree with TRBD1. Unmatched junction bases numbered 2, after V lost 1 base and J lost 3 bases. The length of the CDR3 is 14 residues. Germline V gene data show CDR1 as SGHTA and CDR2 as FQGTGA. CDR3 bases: TGTGCCAGCAGCTTAAAAGGGACAGGCTACGAGCAGTACTTC. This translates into CASSLKGTGYEQYF.

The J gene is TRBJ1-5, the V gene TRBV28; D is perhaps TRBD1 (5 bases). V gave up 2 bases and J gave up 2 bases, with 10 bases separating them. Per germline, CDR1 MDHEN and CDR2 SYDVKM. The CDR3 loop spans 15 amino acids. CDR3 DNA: TGTGCCAGCAGTTTAGGGGGGAAGGGCAATCAGCCCCAGCATTTT. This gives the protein CASSLGGKGNQPQHF.

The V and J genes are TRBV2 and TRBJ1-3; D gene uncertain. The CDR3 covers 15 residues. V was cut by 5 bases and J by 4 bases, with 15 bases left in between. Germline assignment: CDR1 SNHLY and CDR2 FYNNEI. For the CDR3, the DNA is TGTGCCAGCAGTCTATACAGTGGCGACGGAAACACCATATATTTT. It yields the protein CASSLYSGDGNTIYF. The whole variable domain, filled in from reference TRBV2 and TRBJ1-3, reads EPEVTQTPSHQVTQMGQEVILRCVPISNHLYFYWYRQILGQKVEFLVSFYNNEISEKSEIFDDQFSVERPDGSNFTLKIRSTKLEDSAMYFCASSLYSGDGNTIYFGEGSWLTVV.

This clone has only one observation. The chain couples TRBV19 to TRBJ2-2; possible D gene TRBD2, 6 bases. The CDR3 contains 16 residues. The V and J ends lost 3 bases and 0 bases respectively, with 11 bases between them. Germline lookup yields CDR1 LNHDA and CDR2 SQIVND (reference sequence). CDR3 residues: CASSILGGTNTGELFF. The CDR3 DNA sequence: TGTGCCAGTAGTATTCTCGGCGGGACGAACACCGGGGAGCTGTTTTTT.

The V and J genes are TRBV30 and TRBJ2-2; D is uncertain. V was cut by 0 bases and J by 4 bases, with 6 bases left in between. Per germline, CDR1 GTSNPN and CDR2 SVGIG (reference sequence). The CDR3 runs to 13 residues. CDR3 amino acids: CAWSVLLTGELFF. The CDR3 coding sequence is TGTGCCTGGAGTGTACTCCTCACCGGGGAGCTGTTTTTT.

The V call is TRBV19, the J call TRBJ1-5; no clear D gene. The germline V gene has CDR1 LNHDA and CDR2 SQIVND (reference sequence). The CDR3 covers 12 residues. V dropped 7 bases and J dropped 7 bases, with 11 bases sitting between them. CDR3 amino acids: CASTQLGQPQHF. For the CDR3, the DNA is TGTGCCAGTACTCAACTGGGCCAGCCCCAGCATTTT.

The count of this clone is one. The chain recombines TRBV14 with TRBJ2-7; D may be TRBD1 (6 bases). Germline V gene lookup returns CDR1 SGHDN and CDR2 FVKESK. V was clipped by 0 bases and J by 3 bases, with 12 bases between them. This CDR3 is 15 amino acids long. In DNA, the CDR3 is TGTGCCAGCAGCCAAGATGGGACATACCTCTACGAGCAGTACTTC. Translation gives CASSQDGTYLYEQYF.

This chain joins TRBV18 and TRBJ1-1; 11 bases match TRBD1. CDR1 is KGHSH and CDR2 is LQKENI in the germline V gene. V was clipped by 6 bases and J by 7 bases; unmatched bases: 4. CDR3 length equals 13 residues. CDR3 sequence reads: CASSKDRGREAFF. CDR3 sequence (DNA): TGTGCCAGCTCTAAGGACAGGGGGCGTGAAGCTTTCTTT.

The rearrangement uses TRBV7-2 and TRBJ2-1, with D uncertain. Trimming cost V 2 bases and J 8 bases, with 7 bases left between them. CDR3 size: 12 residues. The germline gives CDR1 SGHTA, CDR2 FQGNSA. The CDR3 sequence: CASSLLVHEQFF. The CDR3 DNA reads TGTGCCAGCAGCTTACTAGTCCATGAGCAGTTCTTC.

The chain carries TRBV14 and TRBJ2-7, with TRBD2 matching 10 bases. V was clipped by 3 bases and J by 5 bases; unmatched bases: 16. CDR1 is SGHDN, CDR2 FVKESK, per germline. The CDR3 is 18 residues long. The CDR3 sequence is CASSQTTRLAGVSDEQYF. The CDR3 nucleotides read TGTGCCAGCAGCCAGACTACCCGCCTAGCGGGAGTATCGGACGAGCAGTACTTC.

The CDR3 DNA is TGTGCCAGCAGCTTAAAATCAGGGCTAGCGGGGGGCGCCTACGAGCAGTACTTC. Protein: CASSLKSGLAGGAYEQYF. The rearrangement joins TRBV11-2 to TRBJ2-7, with TRBD2 matching over 11 bases. J was trimmed by 2 bases and V by 2 bases; bases with no gene match: 11. The CDR3 runs 18 residues. CDR1 and CDR2 from the germline V gene are SGHAT and FQNNGV.

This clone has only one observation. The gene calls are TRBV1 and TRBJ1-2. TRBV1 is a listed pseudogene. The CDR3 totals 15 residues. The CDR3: CTSSRWGGLNYGYTF. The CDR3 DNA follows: TGCACCAGCAGCCGTTGGGGGGGTTTGAACTATGGCTACACCTTC.

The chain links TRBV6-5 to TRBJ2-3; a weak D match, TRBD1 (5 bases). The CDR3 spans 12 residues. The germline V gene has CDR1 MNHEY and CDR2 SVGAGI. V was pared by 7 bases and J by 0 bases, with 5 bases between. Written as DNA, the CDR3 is TGTGCCAGCAAGGGGAGCACAGATACGCAGTATTTT. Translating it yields CASKGSTDTQYF.